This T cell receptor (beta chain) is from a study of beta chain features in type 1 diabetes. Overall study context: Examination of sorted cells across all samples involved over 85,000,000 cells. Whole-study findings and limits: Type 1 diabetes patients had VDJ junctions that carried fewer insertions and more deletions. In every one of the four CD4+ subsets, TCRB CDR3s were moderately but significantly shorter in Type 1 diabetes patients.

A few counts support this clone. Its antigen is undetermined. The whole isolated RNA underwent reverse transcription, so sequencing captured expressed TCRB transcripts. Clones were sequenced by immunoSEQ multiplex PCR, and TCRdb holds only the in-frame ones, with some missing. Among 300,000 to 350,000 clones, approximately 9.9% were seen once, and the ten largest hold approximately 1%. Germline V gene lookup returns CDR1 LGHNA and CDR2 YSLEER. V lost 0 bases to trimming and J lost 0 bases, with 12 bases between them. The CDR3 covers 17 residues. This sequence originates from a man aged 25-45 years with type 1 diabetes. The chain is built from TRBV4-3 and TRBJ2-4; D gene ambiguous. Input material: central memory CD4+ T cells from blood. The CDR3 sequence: CASSQDQTARAKNIQYF. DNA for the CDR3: TGCGCCAGCAGCCAAGATCAAACGGCGCGAGCCAAAAACATTCAGTACTTC.